This T cell receptor beta chain was recorded in a study of shared T cell receptors in the human thymus. The CDR3 totals 16 residues. J gave up 8 bases and V 1 base, and 7 bases lay outside the gene matches. Germline V gene sequence: CDR1 MGHRA, CDR2 YSYEKL. The method was immunoSEQ multiplex PCR; TCRdb's version includes in-frame clones alone and lacks a portion of them. This table has roughly 660,000 clones, around 87% appearing once. These same records also appear under a second study, on human thymus T cells. That paper notes: Resections removed during corrective heart surgery provided the thymus tissue used. Biased V and J segment usage appeared in thymus and peripheral blood. The related literature has documented a marked overlap of thymic repertoires among unrelated individuals.

The specimen sequenced was thymocytes. This rearrangement joins TRBV4-1 to TRBJ1-4, with TRBD1 matching 10 bases. The clonotype comes from a boy younger than two with a congenital heart defect. The CDR3 spells CASSQGGGQGEEKLFF. CDR3 DNA sequence: TGCGCCAGCAGCCAAGGGGGAGGACAGGGGGAGGAAAAACTGTTTTTT.